This T cell receptor (beta chain) is from a study of CD8+ T cells in alopecia areata. Study-level results: Clonality was higher in lesional than normal scalp, especially in alopecia totalis/universalis. Persistence in scalp and blood during tofacitinib was observed for many expanded lesional clones.

The CDR3 consists of 17 residues. Trimming cost V 2 bases and J 2 bases; bases outside gene matches: 9. The germline CDR1 and CDR2 sequences are MNHNS and SASEGT. Treatment meaning: oral pan-JAK inhibitor, 5-10 mg twice daily. Turning to this clone: The target antigen is unknown.

In each case, RNA was isolated and then reverse transcribed into cDNA as the sequencing template. TCRdb keeps only in-frame clones here, not all; method: immunoSEQ multiplex PCR. The data show 150,000 to 200,000 clones, less than 70% seen once. V is TRBV6-1 and J is TRBJ1-1; 9 positions match TRBD1. The receptor's source is a human donor with alopecia areata. The specimen comprised CD4+ T cells sorted from blood, sampled at week 24, from a patient treated with tofacitinib. CDR3 nucleotide sequence: TGTGCCAGCAGTGAAACCCTACAGGGGGCGGTTAACACTGAAGCTTTCTTT. The encoded protein is CASSETLQGAVNTEAFF.